This passage covers 5 T cell receptor beta chains from one sample sequenced in a study of T cell repertoires in cytomegalovirus infection. These receptors' antigens are unknown. MiXCR, run by TCRdb on the reads, gives a single entry per CDR3 protein. The table records about 770,000 distinct CDR3 sequences, approximately 32% of them present only once. The sample in question was cultured CD8+ T cells from PBMCs, obtained from culture after CMV antigen stimulation. The source is a human donor in good health (CMV status not recorded). Some clones in this sample may be carry-over from other donors' samples.

This chain joins TRBV12-3 or TRBV12-4 and TRBJ2-1; possibly TRBD2 for D (5 bases). The CDR3 length is 13 residues. The V gene lost 6 bases and the J gene lost 7 bases, with 13 bases spanning the gap. DNA for the CDR3: TGTGCCAGCAGCGGGAACCTTGGGAATGAGCAGTTCTTC. Protein: CASSGNLGNEQFF.

In its sample, this clonotype was seen a few times. CDR3 loop: CATSRDRSVRSNQPQHF. The DNA for the CDR3 is TGTGCCACCAGCAGAGACAGGTCCGTTCGTAGCAATCAGCCCCAGCATTTT. V gene TRBV15 combines with J gene TRBJ1-5; D is ambiguous. V gave up 0 bases and J gave up 0 bases, with 12 bases separating them. The germline gives CDR1 LNHNV, CDR2 YYDKDF (reference sequence). The length of the CDR3 is 17 residues.

This chain links TRBV7-6 with TRBJ2-1; D might be TRBD1 or TRBD2, each matching 6 bases. Trimming pared 2 bases from V and 0 bases from J, leaving 14 bases between. The germline V gene encodes CDR1 SGHVS and CDR2 FNYEAQ. The CDR3 is made up of 17 amino acids. In nucleotides, the CDR3 is TGTGCCAGCAGCTTAAAATGGGGGGCGAGCTCCTACAATGAGCAGTTCTTC. Translation: CASSLKWGASSYNEQFF.

About this clonotype: This sequence may be a read error, since a much larger clone differs from it by one base. J is TRBJ1-2 and V is TRBV7-2; TRBD1 is a possible D gene (5 bases). Trimming left V 5 bases short and J 4 bases short, with 14 bases between. Germline V gene sequence: CDR1 SGHTA, CDR2 FQGNSA. CDR3 length: 14 residues. CDR3 in DNA: TGTGCCAGCAGCGCCGGACATGGAACCTATGGCTACACCTTC. Residues: CASSAGHGTYGYTF.

In its sample, this clonotype was seen a few times. J is TRBJ2-3 and V is TRBV11-2; 7 positions match TRBD2. This CDR3 spans 15 amino acids. The J segment lost 1 base and the V segment lost 5 bases, leaving 6 bases of the junction unmatched. Germline lookup yields CDR1 SGHAT and CDR2 FQNNGV. The CDR3 region has the DNA TGTGCCAGCAGCCACTGGGGGAGGGGCACAGATACGCAGTATTTT. Amino acid sequence: CASSHWGRGTDTQYF.